This TCR beta chain was captured by sequencing in a study of shared clonotypes between healthy human individuals. Notes on the study in general: Sampling used blood alone; tissue repertoires probably differ. As a rule, naive subsets had a larger estimated richness than memory subsets. Generation probabilities were higher for clonotypes shared across all four sorted-subset donors than for unshared ones.

Germline CDR1 KGHSH, CDR2 LQKENI. The CDR3 runs 15 residues. Germline trimming cut 6 bases from V and 4 bases from J; bases unmatched to any gene: 9. Genomic DNA of every subset was divided equally among multiple immunoSEQ plates. Clones were read by immunoSEQ multiplex PCR, and TCRdb kept only the in-frame ones, dropping some. The sample lists 2.5 million or so clones; roughly nine tenths were seen once. To note about this clone: Its antigen is unknown. Without the conserved terminal phenylalanine or tryptophan, this CDR3 likely stems from a read error.

The source material was naive CD4+ T cells sorted from blood. Described subset: CD45RA+ positively selected. This receptor was obtained from a man aged 18 to 29 in good health. The chain uses TRBV18 and TRBJ1-1, with TRBD1 matching 9 bases. CDR3 protein: CASSPSRDRVTEAFL. The CDR3 nucleotides read TGTGCCAGCTCTCCTTCCCGGGACAGGGTCACTGAAGCTTTCCTT.